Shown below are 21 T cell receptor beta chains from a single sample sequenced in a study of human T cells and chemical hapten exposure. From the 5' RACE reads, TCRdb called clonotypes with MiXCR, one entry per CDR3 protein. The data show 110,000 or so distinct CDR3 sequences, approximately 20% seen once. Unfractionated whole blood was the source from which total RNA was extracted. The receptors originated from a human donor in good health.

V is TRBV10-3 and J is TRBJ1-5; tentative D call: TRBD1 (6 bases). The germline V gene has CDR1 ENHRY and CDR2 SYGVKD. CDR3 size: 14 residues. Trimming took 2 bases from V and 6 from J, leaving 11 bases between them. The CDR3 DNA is TGTGCCATCAGTGAGACAGGGCCCATTCAGCCCCAGCATTTT. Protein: CAISETGPIQPQHF.

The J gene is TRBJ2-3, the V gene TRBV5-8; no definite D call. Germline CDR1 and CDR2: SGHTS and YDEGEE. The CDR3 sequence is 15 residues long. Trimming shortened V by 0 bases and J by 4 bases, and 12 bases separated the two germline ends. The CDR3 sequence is CASSLAAVQADTQYF. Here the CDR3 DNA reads TGTGCCAGCAGCTTGGCGGCTGTACAAGCAGATACGCAGTATTTT.

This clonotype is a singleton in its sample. CDR3 sequence (DNA): TGTGCCAGCAATTGGGCTGGGGGGTCCTACAATGAGCAGTTCTTC. This translates into CASNWAGGSYNEQFF. The V gene is TRBV12-3 or TRBV12-4, the J gene TRBJ2-1; D is perhaps TRBD2 (6 bases). The germline V and J ends were trimmed by 7 bases and 1 base, with 14 bases remaining between them. This CDR3 spans 15 amino acids.

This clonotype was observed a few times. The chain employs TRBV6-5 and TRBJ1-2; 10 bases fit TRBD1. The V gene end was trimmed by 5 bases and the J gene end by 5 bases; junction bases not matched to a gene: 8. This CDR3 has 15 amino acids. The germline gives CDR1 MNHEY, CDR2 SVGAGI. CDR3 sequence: CASSTQRQGAYGYTF. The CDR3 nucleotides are TGTGCCAGCAGTACCCAAAGACAGGGGGCTTATGGCTACACCTTC.

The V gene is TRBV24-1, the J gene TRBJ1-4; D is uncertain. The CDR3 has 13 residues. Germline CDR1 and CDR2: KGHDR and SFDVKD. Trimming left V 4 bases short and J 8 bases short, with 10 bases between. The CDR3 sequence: CATSDDLGEKLFF. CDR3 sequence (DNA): TGTGCCACCAGTGACGATTTGGGGGAAAAACTGTTTTTT.

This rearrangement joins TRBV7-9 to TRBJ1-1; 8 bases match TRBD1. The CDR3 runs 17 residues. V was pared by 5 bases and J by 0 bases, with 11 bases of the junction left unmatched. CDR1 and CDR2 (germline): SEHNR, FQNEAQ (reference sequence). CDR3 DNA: TGTGCCAGCAGCCCGAGGACAGGGACGAGGATGAACACTGAAGCTTTCTTT. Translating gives CASSPRTGTRMNTEAFF.

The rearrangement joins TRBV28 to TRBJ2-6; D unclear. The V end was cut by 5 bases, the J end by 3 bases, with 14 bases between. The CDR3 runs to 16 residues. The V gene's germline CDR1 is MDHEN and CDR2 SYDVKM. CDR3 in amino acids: CASSLFRSFGANVLTF. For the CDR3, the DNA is TGTGCCAGCAGTCTGTTTCGATCTTTTGGGGCCAACGTCCTGACTTTC.

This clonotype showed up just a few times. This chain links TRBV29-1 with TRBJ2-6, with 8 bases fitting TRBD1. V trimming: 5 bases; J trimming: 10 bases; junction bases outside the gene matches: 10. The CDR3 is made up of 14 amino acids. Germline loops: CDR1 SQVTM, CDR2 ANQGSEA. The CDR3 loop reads CSVQGALESNVLTF. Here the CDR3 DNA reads TGCAGCGTTCAGGGGGCGCTGGAATCTAACGTCCTGACTTTC.

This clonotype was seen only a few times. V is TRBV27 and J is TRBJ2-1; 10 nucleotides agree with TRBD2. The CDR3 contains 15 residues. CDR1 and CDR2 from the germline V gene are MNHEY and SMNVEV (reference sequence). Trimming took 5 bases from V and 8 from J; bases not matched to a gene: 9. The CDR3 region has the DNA TGTGCCAGCAGTCGAAAACTAGCGGGGATTGATGAGCAGTTCTTC. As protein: CASSRKLAGIDEQFF.

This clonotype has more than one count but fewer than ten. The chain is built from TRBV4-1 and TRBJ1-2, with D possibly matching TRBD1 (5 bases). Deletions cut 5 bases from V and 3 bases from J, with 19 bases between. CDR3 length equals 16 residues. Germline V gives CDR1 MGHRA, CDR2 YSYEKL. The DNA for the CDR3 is TGCGCCAGCAGCTCACTCGGGAAGGGGAGAGACTATGGCTACACCTTC. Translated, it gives CASSSLGKGRDYGYTF.

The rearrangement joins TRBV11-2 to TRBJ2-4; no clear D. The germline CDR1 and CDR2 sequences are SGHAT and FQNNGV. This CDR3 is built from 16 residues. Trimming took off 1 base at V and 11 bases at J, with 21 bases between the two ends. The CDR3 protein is CASSLGVAAHRPFQYF. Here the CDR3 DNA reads TGTGCCAGCAGCTTAGGGGTAGCAGCCCATAGGCCATTTCAGTACTTC.

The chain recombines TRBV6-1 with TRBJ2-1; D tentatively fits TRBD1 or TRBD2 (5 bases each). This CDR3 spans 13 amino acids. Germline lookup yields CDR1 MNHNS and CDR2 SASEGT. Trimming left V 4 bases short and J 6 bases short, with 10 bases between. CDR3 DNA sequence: TGTGCCAGCAGTGCCCGGGACGGCAATGAGCAGTTCTTC. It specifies CASSARDGNEQFF.

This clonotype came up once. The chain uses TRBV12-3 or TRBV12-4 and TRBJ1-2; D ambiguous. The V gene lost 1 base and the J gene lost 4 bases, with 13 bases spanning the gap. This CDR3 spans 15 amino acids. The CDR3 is CASSLVRSGFYGYTF. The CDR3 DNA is TGTGCCAGCAGTTTAGTCAGGTCGGGTTTCTATGGCTACACCTTC.

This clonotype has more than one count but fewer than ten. CDR3 in DNA: TGTGCCAGCAGTTACCGGGGTAGCGGGACCGGGGAGCTGTTTTTT. This sequence encodes CASSYRGSGTGELFF. The chain couples TRBV6-7 to TRBJ2-2, with 7 nucleotides matching TRBD2. TRBV6-7 is labeled an ORF, and its function is uncertain. CDR3 length equals 15 residues. After removal of 2 bases from V and 5 bases from J, the junction contained 5 bases not matched to a gene.

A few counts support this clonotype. As DNA, the CDR3 is TGCGCCAGCAGCCTCCTCAAGGACCTCTTCAATGAGCAGTTCTTC. The encoded protein is CASSLLKDLFNEQFF. V gene TRBV4-1 combines with J gene TRBJ2-1; D unresolved. The CDR3 extends over 15 amino acids. Trimming stripped 4 bases from V and 6 bases from J, with 16 bases between. Germline V gene lookup returns CDR1 MGHRA and CDR2 YSYEKL.

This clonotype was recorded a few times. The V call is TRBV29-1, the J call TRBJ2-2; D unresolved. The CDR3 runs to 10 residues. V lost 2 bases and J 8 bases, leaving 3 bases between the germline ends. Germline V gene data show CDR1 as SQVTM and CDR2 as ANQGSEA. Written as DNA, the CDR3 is TGCAGCGTTGAACTTGGGGAGCTGTTTTTT. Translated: CSVELGELFF.

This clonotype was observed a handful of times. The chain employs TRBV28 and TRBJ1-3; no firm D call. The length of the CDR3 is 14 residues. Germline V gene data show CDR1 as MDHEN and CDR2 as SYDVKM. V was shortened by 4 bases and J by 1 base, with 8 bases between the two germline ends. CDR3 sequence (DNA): TGTGCCAGCAGTTCACAGCCATCTGGAAACACCATATATTTT. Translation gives CASSSQPSGNTIYF. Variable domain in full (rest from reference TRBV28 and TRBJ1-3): DVKVTQSSRYLVKRTGEKVFLECVQDMDHENMFWYRQDPGLGLRLIYFSYDVKMKEKGDIPEGYSVSREKKERFSLILESASTNQTSMYLCASSSQPSGNTIYFGEGSWLTVV.

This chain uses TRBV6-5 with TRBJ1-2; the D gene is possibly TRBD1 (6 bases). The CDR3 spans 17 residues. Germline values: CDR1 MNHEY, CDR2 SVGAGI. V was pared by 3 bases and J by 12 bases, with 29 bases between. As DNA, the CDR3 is TGTGCCAGCAGTTATGAAGGCGGAGCACTACTTACGGGGGGCGACACCTTC. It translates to CASSYEGGALLTGGDTF.

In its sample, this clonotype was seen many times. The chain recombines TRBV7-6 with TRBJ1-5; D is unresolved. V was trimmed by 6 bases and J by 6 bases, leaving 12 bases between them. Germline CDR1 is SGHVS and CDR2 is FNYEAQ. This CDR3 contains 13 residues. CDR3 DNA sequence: TGTGCCAGCAGTTTTGGTCCGGGTCAGCCCCAGCATTTT. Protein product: CASSFGPGQPQHF.

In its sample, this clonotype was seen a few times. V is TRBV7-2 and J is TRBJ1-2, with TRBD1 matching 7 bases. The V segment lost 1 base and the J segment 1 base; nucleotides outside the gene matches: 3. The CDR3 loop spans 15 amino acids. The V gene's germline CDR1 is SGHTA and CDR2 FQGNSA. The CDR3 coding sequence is TGTGCCAGCAGCTTAGATAACAGGGGTAACTATGGCTACACCTTC. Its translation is CASSLDNRGNYGYTF. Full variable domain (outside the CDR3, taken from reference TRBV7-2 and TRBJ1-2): GAGVSQSPSNKVTEKGKDVELRCDPISGHTALYWYRQSLGQGLEFLIYFQGNSAPDKSGLPSDRFSAERTGGSVSTLTIQRTQQEDSAVYLCASSLDNRGNYGYTFGSGTRLTVV.

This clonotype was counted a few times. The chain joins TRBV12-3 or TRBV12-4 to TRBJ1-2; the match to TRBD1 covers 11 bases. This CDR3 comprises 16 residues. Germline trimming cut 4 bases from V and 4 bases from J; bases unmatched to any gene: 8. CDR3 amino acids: CASSSPGQGVLYGYTF. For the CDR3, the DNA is TGTGCCAGCAGTTCCCCGGGACAGGGGGTTCTCTATGGCTACACCTTC.